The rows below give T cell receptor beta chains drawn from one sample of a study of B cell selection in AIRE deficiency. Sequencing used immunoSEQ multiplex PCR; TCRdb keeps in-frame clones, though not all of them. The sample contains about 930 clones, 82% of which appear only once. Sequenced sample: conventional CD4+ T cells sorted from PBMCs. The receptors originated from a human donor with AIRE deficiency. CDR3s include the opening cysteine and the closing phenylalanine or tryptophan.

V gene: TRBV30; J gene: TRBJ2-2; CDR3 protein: CALLGVNTGELFF
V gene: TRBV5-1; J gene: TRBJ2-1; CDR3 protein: CASSSGLAGGPYNEQFF
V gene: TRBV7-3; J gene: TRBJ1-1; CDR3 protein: CASSRAPGTEAFF
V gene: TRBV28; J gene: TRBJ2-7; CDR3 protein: CASTLLGSEQYF
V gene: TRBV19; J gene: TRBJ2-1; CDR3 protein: CASTDSDTYNEQFF
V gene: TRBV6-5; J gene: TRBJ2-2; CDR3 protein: CASRAVGPTGELFF
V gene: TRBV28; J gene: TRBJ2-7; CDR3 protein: CASSGQEAVARQYF
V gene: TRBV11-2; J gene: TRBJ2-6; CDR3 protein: CASREQAGANVLTF
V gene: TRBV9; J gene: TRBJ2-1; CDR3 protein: CASSGGVSAEQFF
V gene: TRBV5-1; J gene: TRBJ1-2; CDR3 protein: CASSRGQDPNYGYTF
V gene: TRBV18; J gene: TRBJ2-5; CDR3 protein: CASSPQGGTQETQYF
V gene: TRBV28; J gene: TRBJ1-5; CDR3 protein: CASSSPTGRKGYSNQPQHF
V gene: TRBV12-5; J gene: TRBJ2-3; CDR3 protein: CASGLSTGRERMDTQYF
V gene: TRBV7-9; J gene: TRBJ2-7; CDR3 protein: CASSSQGGGSSYEQYF
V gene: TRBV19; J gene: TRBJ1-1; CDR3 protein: CASYGHLMNTEAFF
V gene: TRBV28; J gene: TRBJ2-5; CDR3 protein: CASRGTPKETQYF
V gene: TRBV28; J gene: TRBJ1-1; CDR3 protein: CASGLGAKVAFF
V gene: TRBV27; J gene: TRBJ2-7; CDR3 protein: CASRRTGAYEQYF
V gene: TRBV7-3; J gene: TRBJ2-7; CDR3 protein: CASSFPGREQYF
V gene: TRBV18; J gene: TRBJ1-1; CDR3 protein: CASSPRGIGIMNTEAFF
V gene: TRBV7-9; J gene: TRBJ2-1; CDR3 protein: CASSPPGLAGYNEQFF
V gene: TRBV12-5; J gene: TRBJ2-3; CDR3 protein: CASGPGLIGGSTDTQYF
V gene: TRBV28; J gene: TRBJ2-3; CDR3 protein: CASSFSGQAATSTDTQYF
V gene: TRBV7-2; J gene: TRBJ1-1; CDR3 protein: CASSPRPTEYTEAFF
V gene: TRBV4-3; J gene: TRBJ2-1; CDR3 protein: CASSQEWTSGGNEQFF
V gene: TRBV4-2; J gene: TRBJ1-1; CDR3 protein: CASSRTGQGRTEAFF
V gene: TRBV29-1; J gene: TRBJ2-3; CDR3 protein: CSVGPTGGTDTQYF
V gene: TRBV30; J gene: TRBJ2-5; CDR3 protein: CAWSGDRLSETQYF
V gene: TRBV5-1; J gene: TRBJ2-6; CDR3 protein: CASRWVSQSRANVLTF
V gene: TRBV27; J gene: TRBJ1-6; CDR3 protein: CASSRQGPPNSPLHF
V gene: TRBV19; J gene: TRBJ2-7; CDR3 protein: CASSLRQGTYEQYF
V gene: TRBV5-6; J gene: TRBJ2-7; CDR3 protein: CASRRTGLSSYEQYF
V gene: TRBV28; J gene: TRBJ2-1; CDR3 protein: CASSSPSASGGESSYNEQFF
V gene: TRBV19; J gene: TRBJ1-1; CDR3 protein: CASRPEGAPEAFF
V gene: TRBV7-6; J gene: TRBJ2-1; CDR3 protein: CASSPSSDEQFF
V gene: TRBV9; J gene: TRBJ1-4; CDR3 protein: CASSYQGRANEKLFF
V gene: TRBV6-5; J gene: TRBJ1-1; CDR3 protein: CASSYSYRNTEAFF
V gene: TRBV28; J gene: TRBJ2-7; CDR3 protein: CASNPSTLYEQYF
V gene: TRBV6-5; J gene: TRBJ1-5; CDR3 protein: CASSSIRGDQGQPQHF
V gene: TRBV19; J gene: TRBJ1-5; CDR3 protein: CASKRQGVQPQHF